One sample yielded the 4 T cell receptor beta chains listed below, sequenced in a study of shared clonotypes between healthy human individuals. Some clones are missing from TCRdb's copy, which holds only in-frame ones; the method was immunoSEQ multiplex PCR. The sample yields more than 1.2 million clones, 98% seen once. The sequencing input was naive CD4+ T cells sorted from blood. The subset is: CD45RA+ positively selected. Receptors were obtained from a young man in good health.

In regard to this clone: Other DNA sequences from this sample encode an identical CDR3 as well. This chain uses TRBV5-1 with TRBJ2-7; no definite D call. This CDR3 is 13 amino acids long. The V gene lost 0 bases and the J gene lost 1 base, with 5 bases spanning the gap. Looked up from germline, CDR1 is SGHRS and CDR2 is YFSETQ. The CDR3 sequence: CASSLVPSYEQYF. The CDR3 DNA follows: TGCGCCAGCAGCTTGGTTCCTTCCTACGAGCAGTACTTC.

The chain combines TRBV19 with TRBJ2-2, with D tentatively TRBD1 (5 bases). The CDR3 contains 14 residues. Germline values: CDR1 LNHDA, CDR2 SQIVND (reference sequence). Between the trimmed V and J ends, which lost 6 bases and 0 bases, there was a span of 8 bases. The CDR3 sequence: CASSRQTNTGELFF. The DNA for the CDR3 is TGTGCCAGTAGCAGACAGACGAACACCGGGGAGCTGTTTTTT.

The chain combines TRBV9 with TRBJ2-7; D is unresolved. Germline assignment: CDR1 SGDLS and CDR2 YYNGEE. There are 14 residues in the CDR3. The V and J ends lost 3 bases and 6 bases respectively, with 16 bases between them. The CDR3 reads CASSATDLISEQYF. The CDR3, as DNA: TGTGCCAGCAGCGCGACGGACCTCATATCCGAGCAGTACTTC. Supplemented by reference TRBV9 and TRBJ2-7, the full variable domain reads DSGVTQTPKHLITATGQRVTLRCSPRSGDLSVYWYQQSLDQGLQFLIQYYNGEERAKGNILERFSAQQFPDLHSELNLSSLELGDSALYFCASSATDLISEQYFGPGTRLTVT.

The rearrangement joins TRBV28 to TRBJ2-1, with TRBD2 as a possible D gene (5 bases). CDR1 is MDHEN and CDR2 is SYDVKM in the germline V gene. V was cut by 2 bases and J by 6 bases, with 11 bases left in between. The CDR3 consists of 14 residues. CDR3 bases: TGTGCCAGCAGTTTAACTAGACAAGTCAATGAGCAGTTCTTC. This encodes CASSLTRQVNEQFF.